A single sample is the source of the 32 T cell receptor beta chains below, sequenced in a study of shared clonotypes between healthy human individuals. Measured with immunoSEQ multiplex PCR; TCRdb has only the in-frame clones, and not every one. This sample carries 2 million to 2.5 million clones, roughly 95% of them seen once, and the ten largest clones take 0.1% to 0.15%. Material for sequencing was naive CD4+ T cells sorted from blood. As for subset: CD45RA+ positively selected. Source of these receptors: a man younger than 35 in good health.

The chain links TRBV9 to TRBJ1-2; D is ambiguous. The length of the CDR3 is 14 residues. From germline, CDR1 is SGDLS and CDR2 YYNGEE. V was shortened by 0 bases and J by 4 bases, with 10 bases between the two germline ends. The CDR3: CASSVAETLYGYTF. The DNA of the CDR3 is TGTGCCAGCAGCGTAGCGGAGACTCTCTATGGCTACACCTTC.

This clone showed up just a few times. In the same sample, other DNA sequences code for this CDR3. The chain uses TRBV5-6 and TRBJ1-2, with D perhaps TRBD1 (6 bases). CDR1 and CDR2 from the germline V gene are SGHDT and YYEEEE. The ends were cut back, 2 bases at V and 1 base at J, with 6 bases in the middle. The CDR3 is made up of 13 amino acids. The CDR3 DNA reads TGTGCCAGCAGCTTACAGGGTAACTATGGCTACACCTTC. Its translation is CASSLQGNYGYTF.

The chain links TRBV5-1 to TRBJ2-1; 12 bases agree with TRBD2. The V and J ends lost 4 bases and 9 bases, in that order; junction bases with no gene match: 11. Per the germline V gene, CDR1 is SGHRS and CDR2 is YFSETQ. The CDR3 is made up of 16 amino acids. CDR3 amino acids: CASSPGLAGRLGEQFF. The DNA of the CDR3 is TGCGCCAGCAGCCCAGGACTAGCGGGACGTCTAGGTGAGCAGTTCTTC.

The chain recombines TRBV19 with TRBJ1-5; 10 positions agree with TRBD1. Unmatched junction bases numbered 5, after V lost 1 base and J lost 2 bases. CDR3 length: 17 residues. Germline V gives CDR1 LNHDA, CDR2 SQIVND (reference sequence). CDR3 sequence (DNA): TGTGCCAGTAGTATAGCACGGGACAGGGGTGGCAATCAGCCCCAGCATTTT. Residues: CASSIARDRGGNQPQHF. Using reference TRBV19 and TRBJ1-5 for the parts outside the CDR3, the full variable domain is DGGITQSPKYLFRKEGQNVTLSCEQNLNHDAMYWYRQDPGQGLRLIYYSQIVNDFQKGDIAEGYSVSREKKESFPLTVTSAQKNPTAFYLCASSIARDRGGNQPQHFGDGTRLSIL.

This clone was seen just once. The same CDR3 also results from other DNA sequences found in this sample. The chain recombines TRBV30 with TRBJ2-3, with 7 bases matching TRBD2. Germline V gene lookup returns CDR1 GTSNPN and CDR2 SVGIG (reference sequence). There are 12 residues in the CDR3. Trimming took 0 bases from V and 9 from J; bases not matched to a gene: 3. CDR3 sequence (DNA): TGTGCCTGGAGTGTTCTAGCGGACACGCAGTATTTT. Translated, it gives CAWSVLADTQYF. The variable domain in full, completed from reference TRBV30 and TRBJ2-3, reads SQTIHQWPATLVQPVGSPLSLECTVEGTSNPNLYWYRQAAGRGLQLLFYSVGIGQISSEVPQNLSASRPQDRQFILSSKKLLLSDSGFYLCAWSVLADTQYFGPGTRLTVL.

The chain couples TRBV9 to TRBJ1-2; the match to TRBD1 covers 7 bases. CDR1 and CDR2 (germline): SGDLS, YYNGEE. The junction had 8 bases not matched to a gene; V was cut back by 5 bases and J by 4 bases. The CDR3 has 14 residues. The CDR3 DNA reads as TGTGCCAGCAGTCAACCGGGACAGAGCTATGGCTACACCTTC. This encodes CASSQPGQSYGYTF.

The chain is built from TRBV18 and TRBJ1-6; no clear D gene. Germline lookup yields CDR1 KGHSH and CDR2 LQKENI. Between the trimmed V and J ends, which lost 1 base and 7 bases, there was a span of 11 bases. The CDR3 has 15 residues. The CDR3 loop is CASSPRILDNSPLHF. The CDR3 bases are TGTGCCAGCTCACCACGTATTCTCGACAATTCACCCCTCCACTTT.

The genes are TRBV30 and TRBJ1-5; tentatively, D is TRBD1 (5 bases). CDR1 GTSNPN and CDR2 SVGIG come from the germline V gene (reference sequence). Trimming removed 2 bases at V and 3 bases at J, with 11 bases between. This CDR3 is built from 14 residues. The CDR3 loop is CAWSSTGLNQPQHF. The CDR3 DNA sequence: TGTGCCTGGAGTTCTACAGGACTCAATCAGCCCCAGCATTTT.

This sequence joins TRBV9 and TRBJ1-1; D unresolved. The V gene's germline CDR1 is SGDLS and CDR2 YYNGEE. The V and J ends lost 3 bases and 1 base respectively, with 13 bases between them. CDR3 size: 15 residues. This chain's CDR3 is CASSGGVVSNTEAFF. DNA for the CDR3: TGTGCCAGCAGCGGTGGGGTCGTGTCGAACACTGAAGCTTTCTTT.

In its sample, this clone was seen once. The chain recombines TRBV4-3 with TRBJ2-7; TRBD2 matches at 9 bases. The germline CDR1 and CDR2 sequences are LGHNA and YSLEER. The CDR3 extends over 15 amino acids. The V gene end was trimmed by 1 base and the J gene end by 5 bases; junction bases not matched to a gene: 6. The CDR3 loop is CASSQALAGYDEQYF. The CDR3 DNA follows: TGCGCCAGCAGCCAAGCACTAGCGGGCTACGACGAGCAGTACTTC.

The V call is TRBV2, the J call TRBJ1-5; possible D gene TRBD1, 6 bases. The CDR3 has 16 amino acids. Trimming removed 6 bases at V and 3 bases at J, with 18 bases between. Germline V gives CDR1 SNHLY, CDR2 FYNNEI. CDR3: CASRGRGAGANQPQHF. The CDR3 DNA reads TGTGCCAGCAGGGGCAGGGGAGCCGGGGCCAATCAGCCCCAGCATTTT. Using reference TRBV2 and TRBJ1-5 for the parts outside the CDR3, the full variable domain is EPEVTQTPSHQVTQMGQEVILRCVPISNHLYFYWYRQILGQKVEFLVSFYNNEISEKSEIFDDQFSVERPDGSNFTLKIRSTKLEDSAMYFCASRGRGAGANQPQHFGDGTRLSIL.

V gene TRBV2 combines with J gene TRBJ2-7; D might be TRBD1 or TRBD2, each matching 6 bases. The CDR3 is 13 amino acids. Germline values: CDR1 SNHLY, CDR2 FYNNEI. V lost 0 bases and J lost 8, with 11 bases in between. CDR3 sequence (DNA): TGTGCCAGCAGTGAAGCCCGTGGGGGGCAGCAGTACTTC. It is translated as CASSEARGGQQYF.

This chain uses TRBV11-2 with TRBJ1-1; D is unclear. Germline CDR1 is SGHAT and CDR2 is FQNNGV. V lost 1 base and J 2 bases, leaving 8 bases between the germline ends. The CDR3 is 14 residues long. The DNA of the CDR3 is TGTGCCAGCAGCTTAGGGGTTGCTAACACTGAAGCTTTCTTT. Amino acids: CASSLGVANTEAFF.

The chain employs TRBV9 and TRBJ2-3, with 8 bases matching TRBD2. V shed 4 bases, J shed 2 bases, and the junction held 6 bases outside the gene matches. The CDR3 covers 15 residues. Germline-derived CDR1 and CDR2 are SGDLS and YYNGEE. DNA for the CDR3: TGTGCCAGCAGCACAGCGGGAGATGCCACAGATACGCAGTATTTT. Its translation: CASSTAGDATDTQYF.

In this sample, this clone turned up once. The chain is built from TRBV30 and TRBJ1-2; D gene unclear. V was trimmed by 4 bases and J by 8 bases, leaving 14 bases between them. Germline CDR1 reads GTSNPN; CDR2 reads SVGIG (reference sequence). The CDR3 has 12 residues. CDR3 protein: CAWTTGLGGYTF. As DNA, the CDR3 is TGTGCCTGGACCACCGGACTAGGGGGCTACACCTTC.

The V and J genes are TRBV10-3 and TRBJ2-7; no reliable D call. The CDR3 runs to 13 residues. Germline-derived CDR1 and CDR2 are ENHRY and SYGVKD. Trimming removed 6 bases at V and 0 bases at J, with 9 bases between. In DNA form, the CDR3 reads TGTGCCATCAGGGGGTCCCCCTCCTACGAGCAGTACTTC. It specifies CAIRGSPSYEQYF.

The chain uses TRBV28 and TRBJ2-1; D ambiguous. V lost 4 bases and J lost 6, with 4 bases in between. CDR3 length: 11 residues. Germline CDR1 and CDR2: MDHEN and SYDVKM. CDR3 sequence reads: CASSSSNEQFF. The CDR3 nucleotides read TGTGCCAGCAGTTCATCCAATGAGCAGTTCTTC.

This chain links TRBV11-2 with TRBJ2-3; a weak D match, TRBD1 (5 bases). V lost 1 base and J lost 0, with 14 bases in between. This CDR3 contains 17 residues. The germline CDR1 and CDR2 sequences are SGHAT and FQNNGV. CDR3 bases: TGTGCCAGCAGCTTAGGTGCAAGGGGTAGTAGCACAGATACGCAGTATTTT. As protein: CASSLGARGSSTDTQYF.

This chain uses TRBV7-2 with TRBJ1-1, with 7 bases that match TRBD1. The CDR3 length is 13 residues. From germline, CDR1 is SGHTA and CDR2 FQGNSA. The junction had 6 bases not matched to a gene; V was cut back by 5 bases and J by 6 bases. The CDR3 DNA sequence: TGTGCCAGCAGCACCGACGGGACAGCTGAAGCTTTCTTT. Amino acids: CASSTDGTAEAFF.

Comments on this clone: Other nucleotide sequences from this sample produce the same CDR3. The J gene is TRBJ2-5, the V gene TRBV11-2; no firm D call. There are 13 residues in the CDR3. The V gene lost 6 bases and the J gene lost 0 bases, with 8 bases spanning the gap. Looked up from germline, CDR1 is SGHAT and CDR2 is FQNNGV. The CDR3 is CASSLGYQETQYF. CDR3 nucleotide sequence: TGTGCCAGCAGTCTAGGATACCAAGAGACCCAGTACTTC.

The chain uses TRBV7-9 and TRBJ2-5; tentatively, D is TRBD1 (5 bases). This CDR3 spans 14 amino acids. The germline gives CDR1 SEHNR, CDR2 FQNEAQ (reference sequence). The ends were cut back, 2 bases at V and 3 bases at J, with 10 bases in the middle. The CDR3 nucleotides read TGTGCCAGCAGCTTATTACTACAGGAAGAGACCCAGTACTTC. Its protein product is CASSLLLQEETQYF.

DNA for the CDR3: TGCGCCAGCAGCCAAGAGGCCGCGAACACCGGGGAGCTGTTTTTT. Encoded protein: CASSQEAANTGELFF. This rearrangement joins TRBV4-3 to TRBJ2-2; D not resolved. Germline values: CDR1 LGHNA, CDR2 YSLEER. With 0 bases removed from V and 0 bases from J, the gap between germline ends came to 5 bases. The CDR3 covers 15 residues.

The J gene is TRBJ2-5, the V gene TRBV15; 7 bases match TRBD1. Germline trimming cut 1 base from V and 3 bases from J; bases unmatched to any gene: 8. Germline CDR1 and CDR2: LNHNV and YYDKDF (reference sequence). The CDR3 spans 16 residues. The CDR3 loop is CATSRAVTGTEETQYF. CDR3 sequence (DNA): TGTGCCACCAGCAGAGCGGTAACCGGGACAGAAGAGACCCAGTACTTC.

The V gene is TRBV29-1, the J gene TRBJ1-4, with 8 bases fitting TRBD1. The germline V gene encodes CDR1 SQVTM and CDR2 ANQGSEA. V lost 6 bases, J lost 8 bases, and 14 bases stayed unmatched. This CDR3 spans 15 amino acids. The CDR3 sequence: CSVGQGSKVNEKLFF. In DNA form, the CDR3 reads TGCAGCGTAGGACAGGGCTCAAAGGTTAACGAAAAACTGTTTTTT.

V is TRBV19 and J is TRBJ1-5; D not resolved. The CDR3 loop spans 13 amino acids. V dropped 5 bases and J dropped 3 bases, with 8 bases sitting between them. Germline CDR1 is LNHDA and CDR2 is SQIVND (reference sequence). The CDR3 sequence is CASSFSPNQPQHF. CDR3 bases: TGTGCCAGTAGTTTCAGTCCCAATCAGCCCCAGCATTTT. Full variable domain (remainder filled in from reference TRBV19 and TRBJ1-5): DGGITQSPKYLFRKEGQNVTLSCEQNLNHDAMYWYRQDPGQGLRLIYYSQIVNDFQKGDIAEGYSVSREKKESFPLTVTSAQKNPTAFYLCASSFSPNQPQHFGDGTRLSIL.

The chain recombines TRBV6-1 with TRBJ2-1; 7 positions match TRBD2. From germline, CDR1 is MNHNS and CDR2 SASEGT. The CDR3 spans 15 residues. Trimming cost V 8 bases and J 0 bases; bases outside gene matches: 7. The chain's CDR3 is CASGSSGASYNEQFF. The CDR3 DNA follows: TGTGCCAGCGGGTCTAGCGGAGCCTCCTACAATGAGCAGTTCTTC.

The chain couples TRBV9 to TRBJ2-2; D may match TRBD1 or TRBD2 (7 bases each). The CDR3 length is 15 residues. The germline V gene has CDR1 SGDLS and CDR2 YYNGEE. V lost 4 bases to trimming and J lost 6 bases, with 16 bases between them. CDR3 sequence reads: CASSPQGGESGELFF. The CDR3 DNA reads TGTGCCAGCAGCCCCCAGGGGGGGGAGTCCGGGGAGCTGTTTTTT.

V and J are TRBV10-1 and TRBJ1-4; D possibly corresponds to TRBD1 (5 bases). Germline CDR1 and CDR2: WNHNN and SYGVQD (reference sequence). The CDR3 length is 17 residues. Trimming pared 3 bases from V and 8 bases from J, leaving 22 bases between. The DNA of the CDR3 is TGCGCCAGCAGTGAAAACCCCGATACAGGAGGGGAGGAAAAACTGTTTTTT. Translating it yields CASSENPDTGGEEKLFF.

The chain employs TRBV28 and TRBJ1-4; the D is unclear. V was trimmed by 5 bases and J by 5 bases, leaving 12 bases between them. This CDR3 is 14 amino acids long. Germline V lookup: CDR1 MDHEN, CDR2 SYDVKM. Here the CDR3 reads CASSRGSRNEKLFF. CDR3 DNA: TGTGCCAGCAGTCGAGGCAGCCGAAATGAAAAACTGTTTTTT.

This chain connects TRBV7-2 to TRBJ1-5; TRBD1 aligns across 7 bases. The ends lost 5 bases at V and 3 bases at J; junction bases unmatched: 4. Germline V gene sequence: CDR1 SGHTA, CDR2 FQGNSA. This CDR3 contains 14 residues. CDR3 bases: TGTGCCAGCAGCCGGGACAGCTACAATCAGCCCCAGCATTTT. This encodes CASSRDSYNQPQHF.

This clone was observed a single time. The J gene is TRBJ1-1, the V gene TRBV10-3; weak D call: TRBD1 (5 bases). CDR1 and CDR2 from the germline V gene are ENHRY and SYGVKD. CDR3 size: 13 residues. Trimming cost V 11 bases and J 0 bases, with 13 bases left between them. The CDR3 nucleotides read TGTGCCGCGTTTTCCAGGGTGAACACTGAAGCTTTCTTT. Its translation is CAAFSRVNTEAFF.

The chain has TRBV11-3 and TRBJ2-7; the D call may be TRBD1 or TRBD2 (5 bases each). Per germline, CDR1 SGHNT and CDR2 YENEEA. The CDR3 is made up of 14 amino acids. The V gene lost 4 bases and the J gene lost 4 bases, with 14 bases spanning the gap. The CDR3 loop reads CASSSGTRGYEQYF. In DNA, the CDR3 is TGTGCCAGCAGCTCCGGGACCCGCGGATACGAGCAGTACTTC. Complete variable domain (other parts from reference TRBV11-3 and TRBJ2-7): EAGVVQSPRYKIIEKKQPVAFWCNPISGHNTLYWYLQNLGQGPELLIRYENEEAVDDSQLPKDRFSAERLKGVDSTLKIQPAELGDSAVYLCASSSGTRGYEQYFGPGTRLTVT.